This T cell receptor beta chain was recovered during a study of early T cells in non-severe SARS-CoV-2 infection. This clonotype was detected a few times. Via MiXCR, TCRdb re-called the 5' RACE reads, giving one row per CDR3 protein. The table records approximately 35,000 distinct CDR3 sequences, about 4.7% of them present only once. The V gene's germline CDR1 is MNHEY and CDR2 SVGAGI. The CDR3 is 17 amino acids. V lost 7 bases, J lost 4 bases, and 17 bases stayed unmatched. V gene TRBV6-5 combines with J gene TRBJ2-7; 9 nucleotides match TRBD1. Input material: whole blood. The clonotype originates from an adult who was a healthcare worker with PCR-confirmed SARS-CoV-2 infection or an uninfected control (not recorded which). The CDR3 sequence: CASIKNSPRTGVYEQYF. The CDR3 nucleotides read TGTGCCAGCATCAAAAACAGTCCCCGGACAGGGGTTTACGAGCAGTACTTC.